This note documents a single T cell receptor (beta chain) sequence. Its antigen remains unidentified. The V gene's germline CDR1 is KGHDR and CDR2 SFDVKD. J lost 4 bases, V lost 8 bases, and 4 bases had no gene match. The CDR3 runs 13 residues. The sample belongs to a study of type 1 regulatory T cells. Study-wide points: Tr1 cells had a more restricted TCR repertoire than non-Tr1 cells.

Via MiXCR, TCRdb re-called the reads, giving one row per CDR3 protein. The sample consists of 65,000 to 80,000 distinct CDR3 sequences, roughly 20% of them appearing once. The TCR sequence derives from a human donor in good health. The chain carries TRBV24-1 and TRBJ2-3; 8 bases are a match to TRBD1. Sequencing was performed on cultured type 1 regulatory T (Tr1) cells, either the whole culture or a sorted fraction (not recorded which). CDR3 in DNA: TGTGCCACCAAGGCAGGGGGCGCAGATACGCAGTATTTT. The encoded protein is CATKAGGADTQYF.